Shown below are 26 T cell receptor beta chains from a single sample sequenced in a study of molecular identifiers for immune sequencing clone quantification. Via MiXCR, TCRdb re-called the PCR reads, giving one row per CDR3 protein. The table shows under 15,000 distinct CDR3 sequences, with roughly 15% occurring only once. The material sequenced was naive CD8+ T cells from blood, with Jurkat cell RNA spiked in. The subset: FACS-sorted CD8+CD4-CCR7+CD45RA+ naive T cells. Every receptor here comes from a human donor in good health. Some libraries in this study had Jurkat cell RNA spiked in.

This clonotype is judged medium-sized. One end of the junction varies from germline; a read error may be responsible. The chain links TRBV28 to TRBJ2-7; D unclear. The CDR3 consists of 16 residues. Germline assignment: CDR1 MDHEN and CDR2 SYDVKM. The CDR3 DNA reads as TGTGCCAGCAGTTTCCCGCCAGCGCATAGCTCCTACGAGCGGTACTTC. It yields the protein CASSFPPAHSSYERYF.

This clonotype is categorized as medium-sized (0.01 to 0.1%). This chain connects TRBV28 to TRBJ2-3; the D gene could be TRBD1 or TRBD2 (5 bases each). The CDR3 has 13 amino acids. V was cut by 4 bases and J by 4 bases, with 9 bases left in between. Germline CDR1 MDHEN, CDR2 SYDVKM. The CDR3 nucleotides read TGTGCCAGCAGTTCCCTGGGGGCAGATACGCAGTATTTT. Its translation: CASSSLGADTQYF.

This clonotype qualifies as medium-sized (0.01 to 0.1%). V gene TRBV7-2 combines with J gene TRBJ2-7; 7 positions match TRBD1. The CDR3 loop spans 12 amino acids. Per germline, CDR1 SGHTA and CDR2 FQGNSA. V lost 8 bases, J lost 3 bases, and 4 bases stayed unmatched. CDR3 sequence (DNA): TGTGCCAGCCTCGGGGACAGCTACGAGCAGTACTTC. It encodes CASLGDSYEQYF. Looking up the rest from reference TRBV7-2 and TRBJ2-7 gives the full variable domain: GAGVSQSPSNKVTEKGKDVELRCDPISGHTALYWYRQSLGQGLEFLIYFQGNSAPDKSGLPSDRFSAERTGGSVSTLTIQRTQQEDSAVYLCASLGDSYEQYFGPGTRLTVT.

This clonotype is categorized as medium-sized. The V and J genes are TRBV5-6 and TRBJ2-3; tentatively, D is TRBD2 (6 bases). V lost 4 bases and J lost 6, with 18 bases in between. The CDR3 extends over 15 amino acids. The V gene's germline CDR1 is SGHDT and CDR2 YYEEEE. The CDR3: CASSTRDLALDTQYF. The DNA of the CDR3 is TGTGCCAGCAGCACGCGGGACCTAGCCTTGGATACGCAGTATTTT.

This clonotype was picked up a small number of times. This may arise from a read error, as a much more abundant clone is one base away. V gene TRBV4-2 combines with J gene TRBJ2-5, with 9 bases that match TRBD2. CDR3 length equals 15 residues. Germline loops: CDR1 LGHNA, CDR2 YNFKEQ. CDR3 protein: CASGQVAGGEETQYF. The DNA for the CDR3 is TGTGCCAGCGGCCAAGTCGCGGGAGGGGAGGAGACCCAGTACTTC.

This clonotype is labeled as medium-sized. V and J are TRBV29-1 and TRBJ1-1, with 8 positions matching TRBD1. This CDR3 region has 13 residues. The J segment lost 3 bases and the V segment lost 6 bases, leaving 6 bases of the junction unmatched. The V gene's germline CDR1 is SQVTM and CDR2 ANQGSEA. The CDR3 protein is CSVTGQGHTEAFF. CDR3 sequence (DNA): TGCAGCGTCACCGGACAGGGCCACACTGAAGCTTTCTTT. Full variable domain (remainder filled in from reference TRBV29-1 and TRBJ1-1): SAVISQKPSRDICQRGTSLTIQCQVDSQVTMMFWYRQQPGQSLTLIATANQGSEATYESGFVIDKFPISRPNLTFSTLTVSNMSPEDSSIYLCSVTGQGHTEAFFGQGTRLTVV.

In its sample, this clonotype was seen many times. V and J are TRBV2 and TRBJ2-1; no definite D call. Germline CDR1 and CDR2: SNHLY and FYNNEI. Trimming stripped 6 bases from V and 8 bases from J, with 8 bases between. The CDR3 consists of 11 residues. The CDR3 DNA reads TGTGCCAGCAGGTACGAAGATGAGCAGTTCTTC. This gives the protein CASRYEDEQFF.

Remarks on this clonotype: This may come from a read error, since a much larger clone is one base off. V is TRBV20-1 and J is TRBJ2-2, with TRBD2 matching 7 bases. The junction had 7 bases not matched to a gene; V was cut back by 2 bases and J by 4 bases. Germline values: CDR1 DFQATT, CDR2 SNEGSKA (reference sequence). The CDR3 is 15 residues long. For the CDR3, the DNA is TGCAGTGCTAGACCTAGCGGAAGTTTCACCGGGGAGCTGTTTTTT. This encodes CSARPSGSFTGELFF.

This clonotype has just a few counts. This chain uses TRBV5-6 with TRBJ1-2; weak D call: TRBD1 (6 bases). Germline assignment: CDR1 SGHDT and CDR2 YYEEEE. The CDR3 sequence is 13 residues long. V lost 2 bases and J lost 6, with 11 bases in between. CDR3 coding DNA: TGTGCCAGCAGCTTAGGGGGTCTGAATGGCTACACCTTC. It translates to CASSLGGLNGYTF. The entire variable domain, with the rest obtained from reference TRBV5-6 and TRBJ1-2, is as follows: DAGVTQSPTHLIKTRGQQVTLRCSPKSGHDTVSWYQQALGQGPQFIFQYYEEEERQRGNFPDRFSGHQFPNYSSELNVNALLLGDSALYLCASSLGGLNGYTFGSGTRLTVV.

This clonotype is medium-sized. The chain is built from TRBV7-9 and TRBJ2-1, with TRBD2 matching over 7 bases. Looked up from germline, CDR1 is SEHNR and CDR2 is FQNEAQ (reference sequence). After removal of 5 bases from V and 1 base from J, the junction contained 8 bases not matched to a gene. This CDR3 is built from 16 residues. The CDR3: CASSPGTIGSYNEQFF. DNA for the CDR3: TGTGCCAGCAGCCCCGGGACTATCGGGTCCTACAATGAGCAGTTCTTC.

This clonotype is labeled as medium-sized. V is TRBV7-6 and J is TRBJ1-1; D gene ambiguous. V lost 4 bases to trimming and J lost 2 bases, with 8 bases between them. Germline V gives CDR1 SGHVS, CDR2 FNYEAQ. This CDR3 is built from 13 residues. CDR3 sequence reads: CASSSGPNTEAFF. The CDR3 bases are TGTGCCAGCAGCTCGGGCCCAAACACTGAAGCTTTCTTT.

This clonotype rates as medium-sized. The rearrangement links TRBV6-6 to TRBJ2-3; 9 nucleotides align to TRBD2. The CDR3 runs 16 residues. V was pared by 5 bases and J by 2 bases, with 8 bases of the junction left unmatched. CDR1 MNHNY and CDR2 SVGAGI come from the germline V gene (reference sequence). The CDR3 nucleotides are TGTGCCAGCAGTGCGACTAGCGGCAGATTCACAGATACGCAGTATTTT. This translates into CASSATSGRFTDTQYF.

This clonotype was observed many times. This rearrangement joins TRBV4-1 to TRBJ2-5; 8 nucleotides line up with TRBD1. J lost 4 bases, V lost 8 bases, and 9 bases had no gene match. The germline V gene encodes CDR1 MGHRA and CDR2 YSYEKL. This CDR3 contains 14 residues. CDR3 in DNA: TGCGCCAGCTCTACCCAGGGGGCAAGAGAGACCCAGTACTTC. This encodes CASSTQGARETQYF.

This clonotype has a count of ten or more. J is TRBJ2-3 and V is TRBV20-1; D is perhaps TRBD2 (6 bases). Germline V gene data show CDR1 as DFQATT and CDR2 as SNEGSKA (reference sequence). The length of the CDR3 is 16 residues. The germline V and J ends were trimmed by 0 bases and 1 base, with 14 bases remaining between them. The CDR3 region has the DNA TGCAGTGCTAGAGATATGGGTCGCGGGGGCACAGATACGCAGTATTTT. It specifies CSARDMGRGGTDTQYF.

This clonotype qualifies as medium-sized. DNA for the CDR3: TGTGCCAGCAGCTTACGTTTTCTAGCGGGAGACACAGATACGCAGTATTTT. This sequence encodes CASSLRFLAGDTDTQYF. The chain uses TRBV7-8 and TRBJ2-3; the match to TRBD2 covers 10 bases. V lost 2 bases to trimming and J lost 2 bases; unmatched junction nucleotides: 7. This CDR3 spans 17 amino acids. CDR1 and CDR2 from the germline V gene are SGHVS and FQNEAQ. Drawing the rest from reference TRBV7-8 and TRBJ2-3, the complete variable domain is GAGVSQSPRYKVAKRGQDVALRCDPISGHVSLFWYQQALGQGPEFLTYFQNEAQLDKSGLPSDRFFAERPEGSVSTLKIQRTQQEDSAVYLCASSLRFLAGDTDTQYFGPGTRLTVL.

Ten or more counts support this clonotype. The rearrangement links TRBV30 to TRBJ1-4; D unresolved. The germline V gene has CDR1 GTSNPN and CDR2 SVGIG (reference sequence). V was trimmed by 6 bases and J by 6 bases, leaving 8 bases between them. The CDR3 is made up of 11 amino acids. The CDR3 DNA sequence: TGTGCCTGTCGTGGTGATGAAAAACTGTTTTTT. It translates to CACRGDEKLFF.

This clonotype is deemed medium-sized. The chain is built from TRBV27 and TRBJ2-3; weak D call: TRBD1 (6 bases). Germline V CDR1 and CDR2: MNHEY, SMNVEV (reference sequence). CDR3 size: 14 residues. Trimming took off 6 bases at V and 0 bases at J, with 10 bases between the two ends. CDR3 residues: CASSLGGSTDTQYF. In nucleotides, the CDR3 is TGTGCCAGCAGCCTAGGGGGTAGCACAGATACGCAGTATTTT.

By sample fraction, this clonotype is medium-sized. CDR3 sequence reads: CASSQDILGRALETQYF. DNA for the CDR3: TGCGCCAGCAGCCAAGACATTCTCGGGAGGGCCTTAGAGACCCAGTACTTC. The chain combines TRBV4-3 with TRBJ2-5; 8 nucleotides agree with TRBD2. Germline assignment: CDR1 LGHNA and CDR2 YSLEER. The CDR3 loop spans 17 amino acids. Trimming took 0 bases from V and 4 from J; bases not matched to a gene: 10.

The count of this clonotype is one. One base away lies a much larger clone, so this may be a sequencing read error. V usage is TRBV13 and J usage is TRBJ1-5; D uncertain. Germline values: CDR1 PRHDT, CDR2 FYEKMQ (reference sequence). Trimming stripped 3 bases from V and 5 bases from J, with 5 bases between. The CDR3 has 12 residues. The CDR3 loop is CASSFSYQPQHF. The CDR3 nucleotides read TGTGCCAGCAGCTTCTCCTATCAGCCCCAGCATTTT.

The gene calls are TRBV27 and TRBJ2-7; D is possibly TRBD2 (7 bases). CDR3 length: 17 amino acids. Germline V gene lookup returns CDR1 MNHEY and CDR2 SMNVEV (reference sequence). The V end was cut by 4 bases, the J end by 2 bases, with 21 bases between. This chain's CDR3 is CASSYGGARSSPYEQYF. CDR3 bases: TGTGCCAGCAGTTATGGGGGGGCACGGTCGTCCCCCTACGAGCAGTACTTC.

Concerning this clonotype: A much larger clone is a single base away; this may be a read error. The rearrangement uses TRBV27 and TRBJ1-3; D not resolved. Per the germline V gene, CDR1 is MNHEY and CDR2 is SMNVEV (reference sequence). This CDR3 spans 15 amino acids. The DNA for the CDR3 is TGTGCCGGCAGTTTCGTCGCCAATCGGCTGGACACCATATATTTT. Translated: CAGSFVANRLDTIYF.

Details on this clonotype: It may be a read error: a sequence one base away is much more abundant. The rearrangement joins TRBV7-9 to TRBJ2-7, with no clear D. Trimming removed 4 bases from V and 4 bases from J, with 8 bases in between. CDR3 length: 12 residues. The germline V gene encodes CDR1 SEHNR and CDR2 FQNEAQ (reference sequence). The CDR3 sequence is CASSSAPYEQYF. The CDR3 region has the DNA TGTGCCAGCAGCTCAGCTCCGTACGAGCAGTACTTC.

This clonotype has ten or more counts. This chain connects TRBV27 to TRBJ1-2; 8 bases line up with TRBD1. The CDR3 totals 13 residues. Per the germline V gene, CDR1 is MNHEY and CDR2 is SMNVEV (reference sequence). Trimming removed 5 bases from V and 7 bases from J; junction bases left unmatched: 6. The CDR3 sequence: CASSPDRVGGYTF. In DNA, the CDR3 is TGTGCCAGCAGTCCGGACAGGGTAGGTGGCTACACCTTC.

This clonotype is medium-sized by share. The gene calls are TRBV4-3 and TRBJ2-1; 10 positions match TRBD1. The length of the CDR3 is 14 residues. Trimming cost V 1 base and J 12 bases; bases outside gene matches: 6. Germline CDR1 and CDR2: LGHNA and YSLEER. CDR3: CASSQGQGAIGQFF. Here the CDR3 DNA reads TGCGCCAGCAGCCAAGGACAGGGGGCGATAGGGCAGTTCTTC.

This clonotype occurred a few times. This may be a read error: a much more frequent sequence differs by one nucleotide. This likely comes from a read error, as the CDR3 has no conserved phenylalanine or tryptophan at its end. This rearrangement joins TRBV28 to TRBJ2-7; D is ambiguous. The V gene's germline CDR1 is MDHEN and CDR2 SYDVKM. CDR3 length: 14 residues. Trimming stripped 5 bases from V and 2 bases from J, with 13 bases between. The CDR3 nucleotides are TGTGCCAGCAGTGCCATTTTGACCCCCTACGAGCAGTACCTC. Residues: CASSAILTPYEQYL.

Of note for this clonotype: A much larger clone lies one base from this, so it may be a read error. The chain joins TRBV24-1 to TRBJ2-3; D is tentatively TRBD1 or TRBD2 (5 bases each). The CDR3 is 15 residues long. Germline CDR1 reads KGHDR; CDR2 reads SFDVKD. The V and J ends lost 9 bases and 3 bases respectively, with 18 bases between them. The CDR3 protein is CATPARGPWTDTQYF. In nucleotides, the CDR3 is TGTGCCACCCCAGCGAGGGGCCCCTGGACAGATACGCAGTATTTT.